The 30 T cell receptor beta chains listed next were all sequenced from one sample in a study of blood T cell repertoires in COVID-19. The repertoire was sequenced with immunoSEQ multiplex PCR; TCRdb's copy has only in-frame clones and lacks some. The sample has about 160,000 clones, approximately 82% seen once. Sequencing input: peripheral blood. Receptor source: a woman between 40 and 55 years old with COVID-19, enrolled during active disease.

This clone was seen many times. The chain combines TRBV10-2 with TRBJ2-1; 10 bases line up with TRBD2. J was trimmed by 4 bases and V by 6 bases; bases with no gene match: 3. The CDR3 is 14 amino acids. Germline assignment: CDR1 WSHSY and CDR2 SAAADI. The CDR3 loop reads CASRLAGQYNEQFF. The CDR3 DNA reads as TGCGCCAGCAGACTAGCGGGACAATACAATGAGCAGTTCTTC.

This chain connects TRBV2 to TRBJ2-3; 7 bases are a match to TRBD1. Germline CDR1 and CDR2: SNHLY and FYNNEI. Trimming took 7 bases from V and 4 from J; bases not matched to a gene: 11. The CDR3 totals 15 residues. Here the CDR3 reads CASTGDRSHADTQYF. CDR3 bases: TGTGCCAGCACCGGGGACAGATCGCACGCAGATACGCAGTATTTT.

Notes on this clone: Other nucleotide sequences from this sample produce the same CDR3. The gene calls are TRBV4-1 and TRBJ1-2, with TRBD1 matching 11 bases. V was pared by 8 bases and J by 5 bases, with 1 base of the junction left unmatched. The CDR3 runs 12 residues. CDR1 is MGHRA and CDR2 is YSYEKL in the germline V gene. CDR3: CASGTGGYGYTF. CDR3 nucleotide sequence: TGCGCCAGCGGGACAGGGGGATATGGCTACACCTTC.

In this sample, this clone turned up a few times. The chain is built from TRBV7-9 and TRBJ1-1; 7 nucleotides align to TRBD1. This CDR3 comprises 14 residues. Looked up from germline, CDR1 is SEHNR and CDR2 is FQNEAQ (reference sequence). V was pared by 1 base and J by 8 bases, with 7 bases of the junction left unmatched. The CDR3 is CASSLELDRREAFF. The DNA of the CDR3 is TGTGCCAGCAGCTTAGAACTGGACAGGCGAGAAGCTTTCTTT.

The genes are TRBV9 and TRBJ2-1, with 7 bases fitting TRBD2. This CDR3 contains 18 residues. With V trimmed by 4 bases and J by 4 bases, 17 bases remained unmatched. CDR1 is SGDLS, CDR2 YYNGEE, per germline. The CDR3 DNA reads TGTGCCAGCAGCCCTCGCGGGAGCTCCTGGGTGGGGTACAATGAGCAGTTCTTC. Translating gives CASSPRGSSWVGYNEQFF.

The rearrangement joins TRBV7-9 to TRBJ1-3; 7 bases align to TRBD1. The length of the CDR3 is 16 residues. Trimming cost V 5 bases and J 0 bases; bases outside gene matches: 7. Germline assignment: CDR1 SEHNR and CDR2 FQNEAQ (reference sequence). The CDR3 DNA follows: TGTGCCAGCAGCATTACTCGACAGGGCTCTGGAAACACCATATATTTT. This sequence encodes CASSITRQGSGNTIYF. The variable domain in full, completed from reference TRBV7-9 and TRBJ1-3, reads DTGVSQNPRHKITKRGQNVTFRCDPISEHNRLYWYRQTLGQGPEFLTYFQNEAQLEKSRLLSDRFSAERPKGSFSTLEIQRTEQGDSAMYLCASSITRQGSGNTIYFGEGSWLTVV.

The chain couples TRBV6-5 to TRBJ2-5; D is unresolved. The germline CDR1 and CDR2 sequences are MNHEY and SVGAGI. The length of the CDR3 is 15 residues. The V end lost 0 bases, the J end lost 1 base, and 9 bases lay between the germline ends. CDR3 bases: TGTGCCAGCAGTTACTCTGGCGGTATCCAAGAGACCCAGTACTTC. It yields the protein CASSYSGGIQETQYF.

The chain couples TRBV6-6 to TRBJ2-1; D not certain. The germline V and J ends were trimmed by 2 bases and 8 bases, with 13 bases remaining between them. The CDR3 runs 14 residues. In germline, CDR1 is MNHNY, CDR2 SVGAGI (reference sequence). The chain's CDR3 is CASSYPTQGDEQFF. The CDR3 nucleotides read TGTGCCAGCAGTTACCCTACGCAAGGAGATGAGCAGTTCTTC.

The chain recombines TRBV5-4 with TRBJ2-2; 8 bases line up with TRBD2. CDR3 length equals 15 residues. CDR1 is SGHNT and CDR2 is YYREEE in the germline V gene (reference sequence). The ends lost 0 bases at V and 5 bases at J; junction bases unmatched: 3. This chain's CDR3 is CASSLGGLETGELFF. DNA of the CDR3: TGTGCCAGCAGCTTGGGGGGACTAGAAACCGGGGAGCTGTTTTTT. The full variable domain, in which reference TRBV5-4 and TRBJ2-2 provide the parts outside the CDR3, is ETGVTQSPTHLIKTRGQQVTLRCSSQSGHNTVSWYQQALGQGPQFIFQYYREEENGRGNFPPRFSGLQFPNYSSELNVNALELDDSALYLCASSLGGLETGELFFGEGSRLTVL.

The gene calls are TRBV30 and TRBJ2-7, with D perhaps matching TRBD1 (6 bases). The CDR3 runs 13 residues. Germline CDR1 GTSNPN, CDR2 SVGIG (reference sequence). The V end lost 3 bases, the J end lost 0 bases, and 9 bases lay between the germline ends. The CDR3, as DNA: TGTGCCTGGAGAACAGGGAGCTCCTACGAGCAGTACTTC. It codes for CAWRTGSSYEQYF.

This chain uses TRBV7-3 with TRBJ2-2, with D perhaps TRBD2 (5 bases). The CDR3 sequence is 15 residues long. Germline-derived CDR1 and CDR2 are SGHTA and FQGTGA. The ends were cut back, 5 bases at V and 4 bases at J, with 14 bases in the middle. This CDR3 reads CASSHLGASTGELFF. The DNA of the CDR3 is TGTGCCAGCAGCCACCTGGGAGCGAGCACCGGGGAGCTGTTTTTT.

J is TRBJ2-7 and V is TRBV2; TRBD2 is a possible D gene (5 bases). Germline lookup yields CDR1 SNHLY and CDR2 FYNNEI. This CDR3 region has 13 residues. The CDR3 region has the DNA TGTGCAAGCACCAGGACTGGGTTCTACGAGCAGTACGTC. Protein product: CASTRTGFYEQYV.

DNA of the CDR3: TGTGCCATCAGTGAGGAGCGCTTGGGCGGAGGAGGCACAGATACGCAGTATTTT. As protein: CAISEERLGGGGTDTQYF. The chain links TRBV10-3 to TRBJ2-3; TRBD2 might be the D (5 bases). V was pared by 2 bases and J by 1 base, with 19 bases between. The CDR3 contains 18 residues. CDR1 is ENHRY, CDR2 SYGVKD, per germline.

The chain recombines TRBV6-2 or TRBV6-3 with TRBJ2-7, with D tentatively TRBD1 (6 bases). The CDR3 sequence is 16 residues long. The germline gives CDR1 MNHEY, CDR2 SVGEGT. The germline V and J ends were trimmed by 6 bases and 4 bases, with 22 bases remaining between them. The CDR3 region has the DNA TGTGCCAGCAGACCTGGGACACCGAATCGAAGATACGAGCAGTACTTC. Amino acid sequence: CASRPGTPNRRYEQYF.

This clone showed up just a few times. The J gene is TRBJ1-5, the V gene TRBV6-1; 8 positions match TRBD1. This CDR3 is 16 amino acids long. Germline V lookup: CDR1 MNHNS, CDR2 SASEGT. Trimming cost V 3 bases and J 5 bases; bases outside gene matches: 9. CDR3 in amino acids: CASSEWRTGSYQPQHF. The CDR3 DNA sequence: TGTGCCAGCAGTGAGTGGCGGACAGGGTCGTATCAGCCCCAGCATTTT.

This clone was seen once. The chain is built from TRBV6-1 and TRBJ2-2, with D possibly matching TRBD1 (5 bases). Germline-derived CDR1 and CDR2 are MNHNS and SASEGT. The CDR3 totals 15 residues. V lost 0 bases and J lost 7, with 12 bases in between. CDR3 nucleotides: TGTGCCAGCAGTGAAGCGAGTTGGGGCGACGGGGAGCTGTTTTTT. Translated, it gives CASSEASWGDGELFF.

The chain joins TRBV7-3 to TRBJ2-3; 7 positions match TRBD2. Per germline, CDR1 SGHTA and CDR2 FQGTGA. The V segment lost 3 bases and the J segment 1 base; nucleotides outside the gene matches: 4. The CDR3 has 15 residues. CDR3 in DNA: TGTGCCAGCAGCTTGAGCGGGGCCCGCACAGATACGCAGTATTTT. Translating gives CASSLSGARTDTQYF.

The CDR3 nucleotides are TGTGCCAGCACCCTGGCGGGCGGGAACACCGGGGAGCTGTTTTTT. Translated, it gives CASTLAGGNTGELFF. The chain has TRBV4-2 and TRBJ2-2, with D maybe TRBD2 (5 bases). V was cut by 7 bases and J by 1 base, with 13 bases left in between. The CDR3 extends over 15 amino acids. The germline CDR1 and CDR2 sequences are LGHNA and YNFKEQ.

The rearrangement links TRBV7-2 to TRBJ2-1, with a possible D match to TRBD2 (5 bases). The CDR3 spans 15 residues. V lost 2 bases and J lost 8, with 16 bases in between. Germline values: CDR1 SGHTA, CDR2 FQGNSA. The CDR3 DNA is TGTGCCAGCAGCTTAACTTGGGAGACGGGCGATGAGCAGTTCTTC. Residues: CASSLTWETGDEQFF. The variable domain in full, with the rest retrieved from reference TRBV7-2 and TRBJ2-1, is GAGVSQSPSNKVTEKGKDVELRCDPISGHTALYWYRQSLGQGLEFLIYFQGNSAPDKSGLPSDRFSAERTGGSVSTLTIQRTQQEDSAVYLCASSLTWETGDEQFFGPGTRLTVL.

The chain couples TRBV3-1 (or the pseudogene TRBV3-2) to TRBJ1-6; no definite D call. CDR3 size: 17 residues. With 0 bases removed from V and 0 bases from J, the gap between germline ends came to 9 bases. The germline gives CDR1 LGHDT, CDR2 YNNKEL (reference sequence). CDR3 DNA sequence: TGTGCCAGCAGCCAAGATCTGCTGAGCTCCTATAATTCACCCCTCCACTTT. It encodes CASSQDLLSSYNSPLHF.

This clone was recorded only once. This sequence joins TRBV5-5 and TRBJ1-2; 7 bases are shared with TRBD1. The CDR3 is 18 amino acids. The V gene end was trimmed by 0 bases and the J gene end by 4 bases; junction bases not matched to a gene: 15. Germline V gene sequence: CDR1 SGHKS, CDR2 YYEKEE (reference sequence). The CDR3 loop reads CASSLATVRDRVSYGYTF. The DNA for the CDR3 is TGTGCCAGCAGCTTGGCGACCGTGAGGGACAGAGTATCCTATGGCTACACCTTC.

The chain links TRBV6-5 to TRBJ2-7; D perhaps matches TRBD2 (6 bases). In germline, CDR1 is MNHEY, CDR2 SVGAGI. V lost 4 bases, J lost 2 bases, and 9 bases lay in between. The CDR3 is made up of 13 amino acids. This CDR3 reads CASSFGGTYEQYV. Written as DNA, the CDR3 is TGTGCCAGCAGTTTCGGGGGTACCTACGAGCAGTACGTC.

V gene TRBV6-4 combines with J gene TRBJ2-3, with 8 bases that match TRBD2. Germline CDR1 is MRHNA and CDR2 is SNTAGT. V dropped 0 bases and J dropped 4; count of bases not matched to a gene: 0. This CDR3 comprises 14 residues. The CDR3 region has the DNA TGTGCCAGCAGTGACTCAGCGGGAGCAGATACGCAGTATTTT. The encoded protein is CASSDSAGADTQYF.

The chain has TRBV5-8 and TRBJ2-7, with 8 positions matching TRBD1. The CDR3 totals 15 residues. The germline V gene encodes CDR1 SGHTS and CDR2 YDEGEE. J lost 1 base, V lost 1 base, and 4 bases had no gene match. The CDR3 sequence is CASSLFRDRSYEQYF. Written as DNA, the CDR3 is TGTGCCAGCAGCTTGTTCCGGGACAGGTCCTACGAGCAGTACTTC.

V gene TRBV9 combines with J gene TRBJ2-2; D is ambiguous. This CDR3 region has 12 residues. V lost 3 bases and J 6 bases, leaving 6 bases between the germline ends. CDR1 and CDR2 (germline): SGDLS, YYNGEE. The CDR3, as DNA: TGTGCCAGCAGCGCCTCCTCCGGGGAGCTGTTTTTT. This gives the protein CASSASSGELFF.

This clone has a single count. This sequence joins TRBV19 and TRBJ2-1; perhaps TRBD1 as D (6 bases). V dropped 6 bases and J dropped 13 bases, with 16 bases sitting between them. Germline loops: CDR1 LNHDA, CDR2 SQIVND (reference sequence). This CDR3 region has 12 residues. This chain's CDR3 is CASRADSSGQFF. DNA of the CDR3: TGTGCCAGTAGAGCGGACAGTTCTGGACAGTTCTTC.

CDR3 sequence (DNA): TGCGCCAGCAGCCAAGCTGCTATTGGGGGGTCGGTGGCACCCCTCCACTTT. Encoded protein: CASSQAAIGGSVAPLHF. The J gene is TRBJ1-6, the V gene TRBV4-1; D may be TRBD1 (5 bases). This CDR3 is built from 17 residues. V shed 1 base and J shed 11 bases, with 21 bases lying between them. CDR1 is MGHRA, CDR2 YSYEKL, per germline.

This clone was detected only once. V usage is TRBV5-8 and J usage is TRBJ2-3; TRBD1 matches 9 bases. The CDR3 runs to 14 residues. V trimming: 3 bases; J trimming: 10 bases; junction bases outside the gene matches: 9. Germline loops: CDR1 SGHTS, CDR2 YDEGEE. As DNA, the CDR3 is TGTGCCAGCAGCTCCCGGGACAGGGAGAAGCCGCAGTATTTT. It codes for CASSSRDREKPQYF.

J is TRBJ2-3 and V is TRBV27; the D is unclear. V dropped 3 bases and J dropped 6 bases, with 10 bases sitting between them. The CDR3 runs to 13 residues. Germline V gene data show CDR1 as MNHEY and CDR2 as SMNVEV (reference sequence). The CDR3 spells CASSFSAVDTQYF. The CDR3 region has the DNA TGTGCCAGCAGTTTTAGTGCGGTGGATACGCAGTATTTT.

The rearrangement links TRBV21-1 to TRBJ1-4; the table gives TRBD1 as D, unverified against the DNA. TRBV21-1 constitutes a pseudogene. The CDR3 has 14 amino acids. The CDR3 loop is CASRTGYPGEKLFF. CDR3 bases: TGTGCCAGCAGAACCGGATACCCAGGCGAAAAACTGTTTTTT.